This is a list of T cell receptor beta chains from one sample in a study of OX40 agonist ivuxolimab in advanced cancers. Assay: immunoSEQ multiplex PCR; the TCRdb copy retains only in-frame clones and omits some. Counted here are more than 45,000 clones, roughly 77% occurring once; the ten biggest clones make up approximately 1%. Sequencing used CD4+ or CD8+ T cells sorted from blood, obtained in a trial of the OX40 agonist ivuxolimab. Source of these receptors: an adult with an advanced solid tumor such as melanoma, head and neck, liver or kidney cancer. Both conserved end residues are trimmed from each CDR3. The size of a clone is reported for some rows only, either as once, few or many, or as a class for expanded clones.

NA,TRBJ2-7,TRBV2,ASSDQGYEQY
NA,TRBJ1-2,TRBV19,ASSIQGFYGYT
NA,TRBJ1-1,TRBV6-1,ATAGTYITEAF
NA,TRBJ2-3,TRBV18,ASSPSGDDTDTQY
NA,TRBJ2-3,TRBV28,ASSFRTAFSDTQY
NA,TRBJ2-1,TRBV7-3,ASSLPGTTHEQF
NA,TRBJ1-4,TRBV5-4,ASSLGVNQLF
once,TRBJ2-7,TRBV4-1,ASSQDTSGSSYEQY
NA,TRBJ2-7,TRBV18,ASSPLGQGYEQY
NA,TRBJ2-1,TRBV5-4,ASSFQGYNEQF
NA,TRBJ1-4,TRBV6-1,ASSEGGVTEKLF
few,TRBJ2-3,TRBV5-4,ASSVGLAGEKDTQY
NA,TRBJ2-5,TRBV7-9,ASSSTGTKETQY
NA,TRBJ1-5,TRBV6-1,ASSVGQGYITPQPQH
NA,TRBJ1-1,TRBV5-1,ASSLETGSNTEAF
few,TRBJ1-4,TRBV19,ASSWGRTTNEKLF
NA,TRBJ1-3,TRBV5-1,ASSFLGRTWSGNTIY
many,TRBJ2-7,TRBV11-2,ASSLGVSTYEQY
NA,TRBJ2-7,TRBV29-1,SVGWQTYEQY
NA,TRBJ1-5,TRBV28,ASSFVNQPQH
NA,TRBJ1-5,TRBV2,ASSDEGLGSNQPQH
NA,TRBJ1-4,TRBV9,ASSVEAGGREKLF
NA,TRBJ2-1,TRBV6-4,ASSVVRDSNEQF
NA,TRBJ1-1,TRBV9,ASTLGGTGSSEAF